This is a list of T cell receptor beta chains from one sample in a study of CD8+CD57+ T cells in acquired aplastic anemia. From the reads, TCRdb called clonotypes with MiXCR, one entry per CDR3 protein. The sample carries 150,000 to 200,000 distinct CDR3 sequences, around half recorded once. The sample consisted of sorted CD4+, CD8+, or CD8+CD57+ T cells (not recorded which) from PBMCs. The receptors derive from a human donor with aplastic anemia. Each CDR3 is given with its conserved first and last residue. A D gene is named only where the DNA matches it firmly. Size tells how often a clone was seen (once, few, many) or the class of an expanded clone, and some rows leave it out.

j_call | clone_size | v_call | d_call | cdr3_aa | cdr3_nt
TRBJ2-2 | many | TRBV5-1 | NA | CASSFTGTGELFF | TGCGCCAGCAGCTTCACAGGTACCGGGGAGCTGTTTTTT
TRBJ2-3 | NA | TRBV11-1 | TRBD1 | CASSLPRQGASTDTQYF | TGTGCCAGCAGCTTACCTAGACAGGGGGCTAGCACAGATACGCAGTATTTT
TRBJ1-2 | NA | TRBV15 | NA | CATSRDYGRATF | TGTGCCACCAGCAGAGATTATGGCAGGGCCACCTTC
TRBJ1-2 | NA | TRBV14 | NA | CASSLGRSYGYTF | TGTGCCAGCAGCCTCGGACGTTCCTATGGCTACACCTTC
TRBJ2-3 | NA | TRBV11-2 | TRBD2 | CASSLYTAGVTDTQYF | TGTGCCAGCAGCTTATATACCGCGGGAGTCACAGATACGCAGTATTTT
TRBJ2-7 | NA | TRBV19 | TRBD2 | CASSIAGGTYEQYF | TGTGCCAGTAGTATAGCGGGAGGAACCTACGAGCAGTACTTC
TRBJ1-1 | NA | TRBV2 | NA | CASSGGAPEAFF | TGTGCCAGCAGTGGGGGGGCCCCTGAAGCTTTCTTT
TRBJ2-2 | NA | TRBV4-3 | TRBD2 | CASSQDLAGVLFF | TGCGCCAGCAGCCAAGACCTAGCGGGGGTGCTGTTTTTT
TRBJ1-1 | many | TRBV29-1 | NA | CSVPPMGFYTEAFF | TGCAGCGTTCCGCCCATGGGGTTTTACACTGAAGCTTTCTTT
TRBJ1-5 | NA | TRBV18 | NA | CASSPGGQPQHF | TGTGCCAGCTCCCCGGGGGGGCAGCCCCAGCATTTT
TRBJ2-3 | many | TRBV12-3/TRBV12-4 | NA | CASSPGADTQYF | TGTGCCAGCAGCCCAGGGGCAGATACGCAGTATTTT
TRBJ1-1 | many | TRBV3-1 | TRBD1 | CASSQGGTANTEAFF | TGTGCCAGCAGCCAAGGCGGGACAGCGAACACTGAAGCTTTCTTT
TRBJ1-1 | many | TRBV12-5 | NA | CASGADRNTEAFF | TGTGCTAGTGGTGCCGACAGAAACACTGAAGCTTTCTTT
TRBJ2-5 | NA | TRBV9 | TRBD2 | CASSVAGLAGARETQYF | TGTGCCAGCAGCGTAGCGGGACTAGCGGGGGCCAGAGAGACCCAGTACTTC
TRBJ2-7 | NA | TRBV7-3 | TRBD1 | CASSQTPGQGGYEQYF | TGTGCCAGCAGCCAGACCCCGGGACAGGGGGGCTACGAGCAGTACTTC
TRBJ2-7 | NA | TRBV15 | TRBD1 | CATSRDQRTGGFEQYF | TGTGCCACCAGCAGAGATCAGAGGACAGGGGGCTTCGAGCAGTACTTC
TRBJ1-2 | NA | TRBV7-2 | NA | CASSQEYQDGYTF | TGTGCCAGCAGCCAAGAGTACCAGGATGGCTACACCTTC
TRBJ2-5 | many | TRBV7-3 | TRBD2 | CASSTGLAGSQETQYF | TGTGCCAGCAGCACCGGACTAGCGGGGAGCCAAGAGACCCAGTACTTC
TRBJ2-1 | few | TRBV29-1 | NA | CSVEWGDKTYNEQFF | TGCAGCGTTGAATGGGGGGACAAAACCTACAATGAGCAGTTCTTC
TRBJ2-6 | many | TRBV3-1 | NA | CASSQLSGANVLTF | TGTGCCAGCAGTCAATTATCTGGGGCCAACGTCCTGACTTTC
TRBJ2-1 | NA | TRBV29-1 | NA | CSVEGNSKGNEQFF | TGCAGCGTTGAAGGAAACTCAAAGGGAAATGAGCAGTTCTTC
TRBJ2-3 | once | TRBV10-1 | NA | CATSDPGSLGGTDTQYF | TGTGCCACCAGTGATCCCGGGAGCCTCGGTGGCACAGATACGCAGTATTTT
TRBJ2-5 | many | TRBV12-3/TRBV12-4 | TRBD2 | CASTRAGGETQYF | TGTGCCAGCACCCGAGCGGGAGGAGAGACCCAGTACTTC
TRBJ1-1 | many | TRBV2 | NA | CASSERRSDYTEAFF | TGTGCCAGCAGTGAAAGACGGTCAGACTACACTGAAGCTTTCTTT
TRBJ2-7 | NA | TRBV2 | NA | CASSTVVYEQYF | TGTGCCAGCAGTACAGTTGTCTACGAGCAGTACTTC
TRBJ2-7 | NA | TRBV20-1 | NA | CSARRAGTYEQYF | TGCAGTGCTAGAAGGGCCGGAACCTACGAGCAGTACTTC
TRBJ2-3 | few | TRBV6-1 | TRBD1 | CASSKEDRGRKDTQYF | TGTGCCAGCAGTAAGGAAGACAGGGGGCGCAAAGATACGCAGTATTTT
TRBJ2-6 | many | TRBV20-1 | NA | CSARQGFANVLTF | TGCAGTGCTAGACAGGGGTTTGCCAACGTCCTGACTTTC
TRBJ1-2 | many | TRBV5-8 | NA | CASSFDGNYGYTF | TGTGCCAGCAGCTTCGACGGCAACTATGGCTACACCTTC
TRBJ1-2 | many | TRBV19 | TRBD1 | CASSFRTGPNYGYTF | TGTGCCAGTAGTTTCCGGACAGGGCCTAACTATGGCTACACCTTC
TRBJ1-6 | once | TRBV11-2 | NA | CASTQRQGWHNSPLHF | TGTGCCAGCACCCAGCGGCAGGGGTGGCATAATTCACCCCTCCACTTT
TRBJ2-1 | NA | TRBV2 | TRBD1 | CASRTGTGYNEQFF | TGTGCCAGCAGGACCGGGACAGGTTACAATGAGCAGTTCTTC
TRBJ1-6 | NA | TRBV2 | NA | CASSALQYNSPLHF | TGTGCCAGCAGTGCGCTACAGTATAATTCACCCCTCCACTTT
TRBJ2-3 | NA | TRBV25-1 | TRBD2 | CASSARETSGVHTQYF | TGTGCCAGCAGTGCTAGAGAAACTAGCGGAGTCCATACGCAGTATTTT
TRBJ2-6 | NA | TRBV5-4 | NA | CASSLDGGSGANVLTF | TGTGCCAGCAGCTTGGATGGGGGCTCTGGGGCCAACGTCCTGACTTTC
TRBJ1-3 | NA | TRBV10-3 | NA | CAISSLQGAGNTIYF | TGTGCCATCAGTTCACTACAGGGTGCTGGAAACACCATATATTTT
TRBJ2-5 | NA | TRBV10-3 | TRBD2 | CAISGLAGDGETQYF | TGTGCCATCAGTGGGCTAGCGGGAGATGGAGAGACCCAGTACTTC
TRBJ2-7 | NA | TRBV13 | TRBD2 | CASSAEGGYEQYF | TGTGCCAGCAGCGCTGAGGGAGGGTACGAGCAGTACTTC
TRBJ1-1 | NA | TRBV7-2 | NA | CASSPLVENLEAFF | TGTGCCAGCAGCCCCCTGGTAGAGAACCTTGAAGCTTTCTTT
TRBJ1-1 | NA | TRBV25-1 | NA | CASSENPMNTEAFF | TGTGCCAGCAGTGAAAACCCAATGAACACTGAAGCTTTCTTT
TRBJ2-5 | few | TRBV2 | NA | CASSVPSNRQETQYF | TGTGCCAGCAGTGTCCCCTCAAACCGGCAAGAGACCCAGTACTTC
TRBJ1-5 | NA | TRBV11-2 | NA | CASSLDSSTRNQPQHF | TGTGCCAGCAGCTTAGACAGCTCTACCCGCAATCAGCCCCAGCATTTT
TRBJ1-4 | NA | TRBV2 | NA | CASSKNRPGEKLFF | TGTGCCAGCAGCAAAAACAGGCCGGGTGAAAAACTGTTTTTT
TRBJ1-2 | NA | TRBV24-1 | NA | CATSDRTSGKGYTF | TGTGCCACCAGTGATAGGACTAGCGGGAAGGGCTACACCTTC
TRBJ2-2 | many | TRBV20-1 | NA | CSARGQFAGELFF | TGCAGTGCACGCGGACAGTTTGCCGGGGAGCTGTTTTTT
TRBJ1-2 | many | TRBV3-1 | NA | CASSQDGVGDYGYTF | TGTGCCAGCAGCCAAGATGGAGTGGGGGACTATGGCTACACCTTC
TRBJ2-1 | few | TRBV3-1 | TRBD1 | CASSQVRTGVGLDNEQFF | TGTGCCAGCAGCCAAGTCAGAACAGGGGTAGGCTTGGACAATGAGCAGTTCTTC
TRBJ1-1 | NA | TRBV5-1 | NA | CASSTNTGGGEAFF | TGCGCCAGCAGCACGAACACAGGTGGCGGTGAAGCTTTCTTT
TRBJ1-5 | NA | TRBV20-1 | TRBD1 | CSANKDRVSNQPQHF | TGCAGTGCCAATAAGGACAGGGTAAGCAATCAGCCCCAGCATTTT
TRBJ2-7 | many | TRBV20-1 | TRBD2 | CSARDGGLAGGGQYF | TGCAGTGCTAGAGATGGGGGACTAGCGGGGGGCGGGCAGTACTTC
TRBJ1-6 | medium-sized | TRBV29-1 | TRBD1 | CSTRTGENSPLHF | TGCAGCACAAGGACAGGCGAGAATTCACCCCTCCACTTT
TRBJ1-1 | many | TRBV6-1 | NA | CATRKGWANTEAFF | TGTGCCACCCGGAAAGGATGGGCGAACACTGAAGCTTTCTTT
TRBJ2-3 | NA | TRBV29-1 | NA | CSVAHPGADTQYF | TGCAGCGTTGCACACCCTGGCGCAGATACGCAGTATTTT
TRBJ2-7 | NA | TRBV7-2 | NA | CASRALHSYEQYF | TGTGCCAGCAGGGCACTCCACTCCTACGAGCAGTACTTC
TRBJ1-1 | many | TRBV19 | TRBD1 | CASSTQETGPAFF | TGTGCCAGTAGTACTCAGGAGACAGGGCCAGCTTTCTTT
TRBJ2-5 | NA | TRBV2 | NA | CASRPQGKQETQYF | TGTGCCAGCAGGCCACAGGGAAAGCAAGAGACCCAGTACTTC
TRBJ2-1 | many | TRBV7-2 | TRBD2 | CASSFAAGGSRSYNEQFF | TGTGCCAGCAGCTTTGCGGCGGGGGGCTCCCGCTCCTACAATGAGCAGTTCTTC